Listed here is a single T cell receptor beta chain. Antigen: not known. Each TCR beta cDNA library carried unique molecular identifiers. When 1 to 10 million T cells were used, they gave hundreds of thousands of cDNA molecules. TCRdb re-called the PCR reads with MiXCR, one entry per CDR3 protein. Counted here are fewer than 850,000 distinct CDR3 sequences, approximately 30% occurring once; the ten biggest clones make up 0.5% to 0.6%. Between the trimmed V and J ends, which lost 3 bases and 4 bases, there was a span of 7 bases. CDR1 and CDR2 (germline): SGDLS, YYNGEE. The CDR3 contains 12 residues. These data originate in a study of post-analysis software for immune sequencing data. Study-wide results and limits: Patients had higher frequencies than controls of about five TRBV segments, including TRBV5-6, TRBV5-1 and TRBV20-1.

The material sequenced was blood. The source of this sequence is a girl aged 5-17 years with multiple sclerosis. This chain joins TRBV9 and TRBJ1-2; no reliable D call. CDR3 region: CASSARAYGYTF. DNA for the CDR3: TGTGCCAGCAGCGCCCGGGCCTATGGCTACACCTTC.